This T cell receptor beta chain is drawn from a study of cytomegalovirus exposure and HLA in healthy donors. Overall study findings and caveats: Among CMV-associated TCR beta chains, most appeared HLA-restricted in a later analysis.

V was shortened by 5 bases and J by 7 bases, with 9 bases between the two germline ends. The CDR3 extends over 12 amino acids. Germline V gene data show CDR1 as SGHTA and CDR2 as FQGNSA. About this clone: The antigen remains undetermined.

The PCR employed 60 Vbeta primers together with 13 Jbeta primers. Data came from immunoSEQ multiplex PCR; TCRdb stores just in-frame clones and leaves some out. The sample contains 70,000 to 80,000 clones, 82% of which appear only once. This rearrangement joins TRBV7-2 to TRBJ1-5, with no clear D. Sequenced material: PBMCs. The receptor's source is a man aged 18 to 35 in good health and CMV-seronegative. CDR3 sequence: CASSPRGQPQHF. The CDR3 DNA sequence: TGTGCCAGCAGCCCGCGAGGGCAGCCCCAGCATTTT.